One TCR beta chain is described in this entry. Germline V gene data show CDR1 as MGHRA and CDR2 as YSYEKL. This CDR3 comprises 11 residues. V was cut by 3 bases and J by 10 bases, with 7 bases left in between. The entry originates in a study of blood T cell repertoires in COVID-19. Generated by immunoSEQ multiplex PCR, the TCRdb table keeps only in-frame clones and is missing some. This sample has about 50,000 clones, with roughly 90% found just once. Sequenced input: peripheral blood. The source of this sequence is a human donor in a cohort sampled during active COVID-19. The chain is built from TRBV4-1 and TRBJ2-1, with D unclear. CDR3 sequence (DNA): TGCGCCAGCAGCCATGTTAGCGAGCAGTTCTTC. This encodes CASSHVSEQFF.